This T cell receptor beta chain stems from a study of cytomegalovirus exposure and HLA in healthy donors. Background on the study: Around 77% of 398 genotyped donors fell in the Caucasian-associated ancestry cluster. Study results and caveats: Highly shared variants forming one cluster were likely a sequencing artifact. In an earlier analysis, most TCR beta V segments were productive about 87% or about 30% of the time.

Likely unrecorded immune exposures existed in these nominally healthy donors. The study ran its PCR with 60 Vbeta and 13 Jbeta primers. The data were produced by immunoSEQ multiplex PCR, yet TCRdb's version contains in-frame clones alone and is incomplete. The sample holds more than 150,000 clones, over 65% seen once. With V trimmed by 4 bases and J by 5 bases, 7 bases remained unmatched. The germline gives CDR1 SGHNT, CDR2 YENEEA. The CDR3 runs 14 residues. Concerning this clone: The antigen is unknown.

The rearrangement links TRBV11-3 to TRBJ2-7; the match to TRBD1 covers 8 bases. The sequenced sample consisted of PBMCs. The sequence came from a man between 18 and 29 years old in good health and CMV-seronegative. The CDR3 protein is CASSSGQGNHEQYF. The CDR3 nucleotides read TGTGCCAGCAGCTCCGGACAGGGAAACCACGAGCAGTACTTC. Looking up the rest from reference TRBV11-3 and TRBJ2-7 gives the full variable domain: EAGVVQSPRYKIIEKKQPVAFWCNPISGHNTLYWYLQNLGQGPELLIRYENEEAVDDSQLPKDRFSAERLKGVDSTLKIQPAELGDSAVYLCASSSGQGNHEQYFGPGTRLTVT.